The 24 T cell receptor beta chains listed next were all sequenced from one sample in a study of blood T cells in healthy people across ages. A second PCR of 7 to 11 cycles used a sample-barcoded 5' primer and a J-beta primer mix. TCRdb re-called the 5' RACE reads with MiXCR, one entry per CDR3 protein. The data show 1.5 million to 2 million distinct CDR3 sequences, approximately 30% seen once. Sequencing was done on a sample of blood. These receptors originate from a woman in her 30s in good health.

This clonotype was seen only a few times. V is TRBV18 and J is TRBJ2-7, with TRBD2 matching over 8 bases. V was pared by 6 bases and J by 5 bases, with 18 bases of the junction left unmatched. Germline CDR1 and CDR2: KGHSH and LQKENI. CDR3 length: 17 amino acids. CDR3 DNA: TGTGCCAGCTCCCCGGCCCGGGGGGGTCAGGGTTTCGACGAGCAGTACTTC. Amino acids: CASSPARGGQGFDEQYF.

This sequence joins TRBV2 and TRBJ2-1; 10 positions match TRBD1. J gave up 6 bases and V 7 bases, and 12 bases lay outside the gene matches. Per germline, CDR1 SNHLY and CDR2 FYNNEI. This CDR3 comprises 16 residues. CDR3 sequence: CASKRNRDRGPNEQFF. The CDR3 DNA reads as TGTGCCAGCAAGAGGAACCGGGACAGGGGTCCCAATGAGCAGTTCTTC.

This clonotype was detected many times. The chain links TRBV7-2 to TRBJ2-3; TRBD2 is a possible D gene (6 bases). This CDR3 has 16 amino acids. The V and J ends lost 5 bases and 1 base respectively, with 16 bases between them. Per germline, CDR1 SGHTA and CDR2 FQGNSA. The CDR3 nucleotides read TGTGCCAGCAGCCCCCGCGCGGGGCTAGGCACAGATACGCAGTATTTT. Protein product: CASSPRAGLGTDTQYF.

The chain employs TRBV18 and TRBJ2-5, with D uncertain. This CDR3 contains 14 residues. Trimming shortened V by 3 bases and J by 5 bases, and 13 bases separated the two germline ends. CDR1 is KGHSH, CDR2 LQKENI, per germline. CDR3 sequence (DNA): TGTGCCAGCTCACCCGACATATCCCGGGAGACCCAGTACTTC. Its translation: CASSPDISRETQYF.

This clonotype has ten or more counts. The V call is TRBV7-2, the J call TRBJ2-7, with a tentative D call TRBD1 (5 bases). CDR1 is SGHTA and CDR2 is FQGNSA in the germline V gene. CDR3 length equals 17 residues. The germline V and J ends were trimmed by 3 bases and 1 base, with 19 bases remaining between them. This chain's CDR3 is CASSLDAYGASSYEQYF. The CDR3 DNA is TGTGCCAGCAGCTTGGATGCCTATGGGGCGTCATCCTACGAGCAGTACTTC.

J is TRBJ2-5 and V is TRBV7-2, with D hard to call. Looked up from germline, CDR1 is SGHTA and CDR2 is FQGNSA. Trimming stripped 2 bases from V and 1 base from J, with 5 bases between. The CDR3 is 13 amino acids. CDR3 protein: CASSLNFQETQYF. CDR3 DNA sequence: TGTGCCAGCAGCTTAAACTTCCAAGAGACCCAGTACTTC.

The chain joins TRBV7-3 to TRBJ2-3; 7 nucleotides agree with TRBD1. Germline V lookup: CDR1 SGHTA, CDR2 FQGTGA. CDR3 length: 15 residues. The ends lost 5 bases at V and 1 base at J; junction bases unmatched: 6. In DNA form, the CDR3 reads TGTGCCAGCAGCCTGAGCGGACAGGGCACAGATACGCAGTATTTT. This codes for CASSLSGQGTDTQYF.

V and J are TRBV20-1 and TRBJ2-7, with 15 bases identical to TRBD2. V lost 5 bases and J lost 0; bases outside the gene matches: 11. The CDR3 sequence is 18 residues long. Germline-derived CDR1 and CDR2 are DFQATT and SNEGSKA (reference sequence). The CDR3 nucleotides read TGCAGTGCTGCACCGGGACTAGCGGGAGGTAGCTTCTCCTACGAGCAGTACTTC. Encoded protein: CSAAPGLAGGSFSYEQYF.

This clonotype has a handful of counts. The rearrangement links TRBV6-6 to TRBJ2-3; 7 positions match TRBD2. CDR1 and CDR2 (germline): MNHNY, SVGAGI (reference sequence). The V gene end was trimmed by 2 bases and the J gene end by 0 bases; junction bases not matched to a gene: 8. This CDR3 spans 17 amino acids. The CDR3 DNA reads TGTGCCAGCAGTTACCCTGAGCGGGGCACTAGCACAGATACGCAGTATTTT. Translated, it gives CASSYPERGTSTDTQYF.

This chain links TRBV5-1 with TRBJ2-3; 8 positions match TRBD2. CDR3 size: 16 residues. Germline V CDR1 and CDR2: SGHRS, YFSETQ. Losses at the gene ends were 4 bases for V and 2 bases for J; bases not matched to a gene: 9. This CDR3 reads CASSPGGQPTTDTQYF. The CDR3, as DNA: TGCGCCAGCAGCCCGGGAGGGCAGCCTACCACAGATACGCAGTATTTT.

This clonotype was counted only a few times. The chain uses TRBV4-1 and TRBJ2-5; D gene unclear. This CDR3 has 13 amino acids. CDR1 is MGHRA and CDR2 is YSYEKL in the germline V gene. The V end was cut by 1 base, the J end by 5 bases, with 8 bases between. This CDR3 reads CASSQVVVETQYF. CDR3 sequence (DNA): TGCGCCAGCAGCCAAGTAGTCGTCGAGACCCAGTACTTC.

The table lists this clonotype with a few counts. The chain has TRBV4-1 and TRBJ2-3, with 8 bases matching TRBD1. There are 16 residues in the CDR3. V trimming: 1 base; J trimming: 3 bases; junction bases outside the gene matches: 6. Germline V CDR1 and CDR2: MGHRA, YSYEKL. This CDR3 is CASSQASGGATDTQYF. In DNA, the CDR3 is TGCGCCAGCAGCCAAGCCTCAGGGGGCGCGACAGATACGCAGTATTTT.

In this sample, this clonotype turned up a few times. The chain is built from TRBV5-5 and TRBJ2-5; D assignment may be TRBD1 or TRBD2 (7 bases each). The CDR3 loop spans 16 amino acids. Trimming took 1 base from V and 0 from J, leaving 13 bases between them. Germline values: CDR1 SGHKS, CDR2 YYEKEE (reference sequence). CDR3 bases: TGTGCCAGCAGCTTGTCCCAGGGGGGGTACCAAGAGACCCAGTACTTC. Translated, it gives CASSLSQGGYQETQYF. The whole variable domain, remainder taken from reference TRBV5-5 and TRBJ2-5, is DAGVTQSPTHLIKTRGQQVTLRCSPISGHKSVSWYQQVLGQGPQFIFQYYEKEERGRGNFPDRFSARQFPNYSSELNVNALLLGDSALYLCASSLSQGGYQETQYFGPGTRLLVL.

This clonotype was counted between two and nine times. The junction shows a germline mismatch at one end, possibly a read error. CDR3 nucleotide sequence: TGTGCCAGCAGCTTAGAAGGGGCAGATATGCAGTATTTT. This codes for CASSLEGADMQYF. This chain connects TRBV7-2 to TRBJ2-3; weak D call: TRBD1 (5 bases). The CDR3 has 13 residues. CDR1 and CDR2 (germline): SGHTA, FQGNSA.

A word on this clonotype: With a much larger clone just one base away, this may be a read error. V and J are TRBV7-2 and TRBJ1-6; D gene unclear. Trimming cost V 5 bases and J 7 bases, with 12 bases left between them. CDR1 is SGHTA, CDR2 FQGNSA, per germline. CDR3 length: 14 amino acids. CDR3 nucleotide sequence: TGTGCCAGCAGCGTTACCCCGGGCAATTCACCCCTCCACTTT. This codes for CASSVTPGNSPLHF.

This clonotype was counted ten times or more. The V and J genes are TRBV5-1 and TRBJ2-7; the D gene is possibly TRBD1 (5 bases). CDR1 and CDR2 (germline): SGHRS, YFSETQ. The V gene lost 3 bases and the J gene lost 6 bases, with 13 bases spanning the gap. This CDR3 has 13 residues. CDR3 loop: CASSSQGRSEQYF. Written as DNA, the CDR3 is TGCGCCAGCAGCTCCCAGGGTCGGAGCGAGCAGTACTTC.

This clonotype was detected ten times or more. The chain recombines TRBV20-1 with TRBJ2-1; D is unclear. Per germline, CDR1 DFQATT and CDR2 SNEGSKA (reference sequence). The V end was cut by 0 bases, the J end by 7 bases, with 7 bases between. The CDR3 has 12 amino acids. For the CDR3, the DNA is TGCAGTGCTAGAGATTGGGGAAATGAGCAGTTCTTC. Translated: CSARDWGNEQFF.

This rearrangement joins TRBV12-3 or TRBV12-4 to TRBJ1-2; D not resolved. The CDR3 has 13 amino acids. Trimming took off 6 bases at V and 7 bases at J, with 15 bases between the two ends. CDR3 protein: CASRSRATSGYTF. The CDR3 coding sequence is TGTGCCAGCAGGTCAAGGGCAACAAGTGGCTACACCTTC.

This clonotype was recorded at least ten times. J is TRBJ2-1 and V is TRBV4-1; no clear D gene. The germline V gene has CDR1 MGHRA and CDR2 YSYEKL. CDR3 length equals 13 residues. V shed 3 bases and J shed 6 bases, with 9 bases lying between them. The CDR3 nucleotides are TGCGCCAGCAGCCATCTTCTGCCCAATGAGCAGTTCTTC. It is translated as CASSHLLPNEQFF.

This clonotype has at least ten counts. The chain employs TRBV5-1 and TRBJ2-7; a weak D match, TRBD2 (5 bases). The CDR3 covers 13 residues. V lost 0 bases and J lost 2, with 6 bases in between. The germline V gene encodes CDR1 SGHRS and CDR2 YFSETQ. As DNA, the CDR3 is TGCGCCAGCAGCTTGGGGGAGCCCTACGAGCAGTACTTC. This gives the protein CASSLGEPYEQYF.

The sample holds a few counts of this clonotype. The chain uses TRBV30 and TRBJ2-5; the match to TRBD2 covers 12 bases. The CDR3 is made up of 15 amino acids. Trimming at V came to 3 bases and at J to 3 bases, leaving 5 bases not matched to a gene. Germline CDR1 and CDR2: GTSNPN and SVGIG (reference sequence). CDR3 coding DNA: TGTGCCTGGAGACTAGCGGGGGGCCGTAAAGAGACCCAGTACTTC. As protein: CAWRLAGGRKETQYF.

There are a few counts of this clonotype. The chain couples TRBV30 to TRBJ2-2; no firm D call. Germline CDR1 is GTSNPN and CDR2 is SVGIG (reference sequence). The CDR3 is 13 residues long. V was shortened by 3 bases and J by 4 bases, with 9 bases between the two germline ends. The CDR3 loop is CAWRRLSTGELFF. Here the CDR3 DNA reads TGTGCCTGGAGGCGGCTGAGCACCGGGGAGCTGTTTTTT.

This clonotype occurred many times. V usage is TRBV11-3 and J usage is TRBJ2-1; 12 bases match TRBD2. With V trimmed by 5 bases and J by 5 bases, 4 bases remained unmatched. Germline loops: CDR1 SGHNT, CDR2 YENEEA. CDR3 length: 15 amino acids. The chain's CDR3 is CASSVGLAGNNEQFF. The CDR3 DNA follows: TGTGCCAGCAGCGTCGGACTAGCGGGGAACAATGAGCAGTTCTTC.

A single count supports this clonotype. A read error may explain this, as a much larger clone is one base away. The chain recombines TRBV12-3 or TRBV12-4 with TRBJ2-3; TRBD2 matches at 8 bases. CDR3 length equals 17 residues. The CDR3 loop is CASRPTWGAGETDAQYF. The DNA of the CDR3 is TGTGCCAGCAGACCTACCTGGGGAGCGGGAGAAACAGATGCGCAGTATTTT.